Following are 28 T cell receptor beta chains from one sample sequenced in a study of CD8+CD57+ T cells in acquired aplastic anemia. The TCR beta profiling, which covered VDJ combination and CDR3 sequence, was carried out using genomic DNA as the template. Using its own MiXCR run on the reads, TCRdb lists one record per CDR3 protein. The sample has about 81,000 distinct CDR3 sequences, over 35% seen once. Sequenced input: sorted CD4+, CD8+, or CD8+CD57+ T cells (not recorded which) from PBMCs. Receptors were obtained from a human donor in good health, serving as a control.

This clonotype was found many times. The chain employs TRBV14 and TRBJ2-7; 13 bases match TRBD2. Losses at the gene ends were 4 bases for V and 0 bases for J; bases not matched to a gene: 9. Germline assignment: CDR1 SGHDN and CDR2 FVKESK. The CDR3 is 18 amino acids. The CDR3 nucleotides are TGTGCCAGCAGCCCCGGGACTAGCGGGGAACTGAGCTCCTACGAGCAGTACTTC. Amino acid sequence: CASSPGTSGELSSYEQYF. Full variable domain (remainder filled in from reference TRBV14 and TRBJ2-7): EAGVTQFPSHSVIEKGQTVTLRCDPISGHDNLYWYRRVMGKEIKFLLHFVKESKQDESGMPNNRFLAERTGGTYSTLKVQPAELEDSGVYFCASSPGTSGELSSYEQYFGPGTRLTVT.

This sequence joins TRBV5-1 and TRBJ2-5; D is perhaps TRBD2 (6 bases). The CDR3 length is 13 residues. Trimming took 2 bases from V and 4 from J, leaving 9 bases between them. Germline CDR1 SGHRS, CDR2 YFSETQ. The CDR3 DNA is TGCGCCAGCAGCTTTACTAGCTTAGAGACCCAGTACTTC. This encodes CASSFTSLETQYF.

The chain employs TRBV24-1 and TRBJ2-5; perhaps TRBD2 as D (5 bases). Per the germline V gene, CDR1 is KGHDR and CDR2 is SFDVKD. CDR3 length: 13 amino acids. Trimming removed 4 bases from V and 3 bases from J, with 8 bases in between. CDR3 sequence reads: CATSDWTEETQYF. CDR3 DNA: TGTGCCACCAGTGACTGGACTGAAGAGACCCAGTACTTC.

This clonotype has at least ten counts. The chain employs TRBV7-9 and TRBJ2-2; D gene uncertain. The CDR3 runs to 13 residues. CDR1 SEHNR and CDR2 FQNEAQ come from the germline V gene (reference sequence). Trimming left V 2 bases short and J 0 bases short, with 1 base between. CDR3 amino acids: CASSLTNTGELFF. The CDR3 nucleotides read TGTGCCAGCAGCTTAACGAACACCGGGGAGCTGTTTTTT. Looking up the rest from reference TRBV7-9 and TRBJ2-2 gives the full variable domain: DTGVSQNPRHKITKRGQNVTFRCDPISEHNRLYWYRQTLGQGPEFLTYFQNEAQLEKSRLLSDRFSAERPKGSFSTLEIQRTEQGDSAMYLCASSLTNTGELFFGEGSRLTVL.

This clonotype was picked up many times. The V and J genes are TRBV20-1 and TRBJ1-1, with D unclear. In germline, CDR1 is DFQATT, CDR2 SNEGSKA (reference sequence). The CDR3 runs 11 residues. V shed 3 bases and J shed 5 bases, with 7 bases lying between them. For the CDR3, the DNA is TGCAGTGCTAGCTGGTTAACTGAAGCTTTCTTT. Translation: CSASWLTEAFF.

V gene TRBV24-1 combines with J gene TRBJ2-3; 8 bases are a match to TRBD2. Germline-derived CDR1 and CDR2 are KGHDR and SFDVKD. The length of the CDR3 is 16 residues. Unmatched junction bases numbered 12, after V lost 4 bases and J lost 7 bases. CDR3 loop: CATSDSGTRAGNTQYF. In nucleotides, the CDR3 is TGTGCCACCAGTGACTCCGGGACTAGAGCTGGCAATACGCAGTATTTT.

V usage is TRBV27 and J usage is TRBJ1-2; D not resolved. The CDR3 loop spans 15 amino acids. The V gene lost 1 base and the J gene lost 8 bases, with 17 bases spanning the gap. Germline CDR1 reads MNHEY; CDR2 reads SMNVEV (reference sequence). The CDR3 nucleotides are TGTGCCAGCAGTTTATTCGGAGACCTCAGCTTCGGCTACACCTTC. Translated, it gives CASSLFGDLSFGYTF.

This chain uses TRBV7-2 with TRBJ2-2, with a weak D call TRBD2 (7 bases). Germline V gene lookup returns CDR1 SGHTA and CDR2 FQGNSA. The CDR3 sequence is 16 residues long. V lost 5 bases to trimming and J lost 1 base, with 14 bases between them. CDR3 amino acids: CASSRAGHLNTGELFF. CDR3 DNA: TGTGCCAGCAGCCGAGCGGGACATTTGAACACCGGGGAGCTGTTTTTT.

This clonotype was detected ten times or more. The chain joins TRBV5-6 to TRBJ1-6; D is uncertain. Germline CDR1 is SGHDT and CDR2 is YYEEEE. The CDR3 has 16 amino acids. The ends were cut back, 0 bases at V and 3 bases at J, with 10 bases in the middle. CDR3 amino acids: CASSLGEGGYNSPLHF. Written as DNA, the CDR3 is TGTGCCAGCAGCTTGGGGGAGGGCGGCTATAATTCACCCCTCCACTTT.

This clonotype was recorded at least ten times. The chain's CDR3 is CSARNRYNEQFF. CDR3 coding DNA: TGCAGTGCTAGAAACAGGTACAATGAGCAGTTCTTC. J is TRBJ2-1 and V is TRBV20-1; TRBD1 is a possible D gene (5 bases). Germline CDR1 reads DFQATT; CDR2 reads SNEGSKA (reference sequence). Between the trimmed V and J ends, which lost 2 bases and 4 bases, there was a span of 6 bases. The CDR3 is 12 amino acids.

A remark on this clonotype: The junction differs from germline at one of its ends, possibly a read error. The chain employs TRBV4-3 and TRBJ1-5; D not resolved. CDR1 is LGHNA, CDR2 YSLEER, per germline. The CDR3 is 17 residues long. CDR3 protein: CANSQDLFTRVNQPQHF. DNA of the CDR3: TGCGCCAACAGCCAAGATTTGTTTACCCGAGTGAATCAGCCCCAGCATTTT.

The chain links TRBV12-3 or TRBV12-4 to TRBJ2-1; TRBD2 agrees at 12 bases. The CDR3 has 16 amino acids. Trimming cost V 6 bases and J 6 bases; bases outside gene matches: 9. CDR3 residues: CASSLTPGLAGNEQFF. The CDR3 bases are TGTGCCAGCAGCCTCACGCCGGGACTAGCGGGCAATGAGCAGTTCTTC.

The chain combines TRBV9 with TRBJ2-1; D gene unclear. Germline CDR1 reads SGDLS; CDR2 reads YYNGEE. This CDR3 is 13 amino acids long. V was cut by 1 base and J by 4 bases, with 6 bases left in between. The CDR3 here is CASSVTLYNEQFF. The CDR3 nucleotides read TGTGCCAGCAGCGTAACCCTTTACAATGAGCAGTTCTTC.

This chain uses TRBV5-5 with TRBJ1-2; tentatively, D is TRBD1 (6 bases). There are 15 residues in the CDR3. CDR1 and CDR2 (germline): SGHKS, YYEKEE (reference sequence). V gave up 2 bases and J gave up 6 bases, with 17 bases separating them. The CDR3 DNA follows: TGTGCCAGCAGCTTAAGTCCCACAGGGACTAATGGCTACACCTTC. Translation gives CASSLSPTGTNGYTF.

This clonotype was recorded at least ten times. V usage is TRBV29-1 and J usage is TRBJ1-3; D is unresolved. The V gene's germline CDR1 is SQVTM and CDR2 ANQGSEA. Trimming took 2 bases from V and 1 from J, leaving 6 bases between them. CDR3 length: 13 amino acids. In DNA form, the CDR3 reads TGCAGCGTTGAACGAGGGTCTGGAAACACCATATATTTT. Residues: CSVERGSGNTIYF.

This clonotype was counted only a few times. The chain has TRBV27 and TRBJ2-7; 7 nucleotides match TRBD1. The CDR3 contains 14 residues. CDR1 and CDR2 (germline): MNHEY, SMNVEV (reference sequence). V gave up 5 bases and J gave up 4 bases; unmatched junction bases: 8. The CDR3 reads CASSMGRGFYEQYF. CDR3 coding DNA: TGTGCCAGCAGTATGGGCAGGGGGTTTTACGAGCAGTACTTC.

The rearrangement joins TRBV7-2 to TRBJ1-1; D is possibly TRBD1 (6 bases). The ends were cut back, 5 bases at V and 11 bases at J, with 24 bases in the middle. Germline-derived CDR1 and CDR2 are SGHTA and FQGNSA. This CDR3 region has 15 residues. The CDR3 DNA follows: TGTGCCAGCAGCCCCACGGGGGGGGGGCAGTTATTGGCTTTCTTT. Residues: CASSPTGGGQLLAFF. The full variable domain, its missing parts supplied by reference TRBV7-2 and TRBJ1-1, is GAGVSQSPSNKVTEKGKDVELRCDPISGHTALYWYRQSLGQGLEFLIYFQGNSAPDKSGLPSDRFSAERTGGSVSTLTIQRTQQEDSAVYLCASSPTGGGQLLAFFGQGTRLTVV.

This sequence joins TRBV7-2 and TRBJ1-2, with 7 bases that match TRBD1. This CDR3 comprises 13 residues. Germline V gene lookup returns CDR1 SGHTA and CDR2 FQGNSA. The junction had 8 bases not matched to a gene; V was cut back by 6 bases and J by 7 bases. The CDR3 DNA reads TGTGCCAGCAGTAGGGGAACAGGGGCTGGCTACACCTTC. Translated: CASSRGTGAGYTF.

This clonotype came up a few times. The rearrangement uses TRBV7-3 and TRBJ2-3; D ambiguous. V was cut by 5 bases and J by 4 bases, with 10 bases left in between. The CDR3 consists of 13 residues. CDR1 and CDR2 (germline): SGHTA, FQGTGA. The CDR3 protein is CASSLLEADTQYF. Written as DNA, the CDR3 is TGTGCCAGCAGCCTCTTGGAAGCAGATACGCAGTATTTT.

This clonotype was detected a few times. This sequence joins TRBV5-6 and TRBJ2-7; 9 positions agree with TRBD1. CDR1 SGHDT and CDR2 YYEEEE come from the germline V gene. V shed 2 bases and J 5 bases; nucleotides not matched to a gene: 5. The CDR3 contains 14 residues. CDR3 in DNA: TGTGCCAGCAGCTTTGGGACAGGGTCCCACGAGCAGTACTTC. This sequence encodes CASSFGTGSHEQYF.

Only a few counts were recorded for this clonotype. The rearrangement joins TRBV15 to TRBJ2-7; 8 bases fit TRBD2. The germline CDR1 and CDR2 sequences are LNHNV and YYDKDF (reference sequence). Losses at the gene ends were 0 bases for V and 0 bases for J; bases not matched to a gene: 1. The CDR3 has 15 amino acids. CDR3 sequence: CATSRESGGSYEQYF. CDR3 sequence (DNA): TGTGCCACCAGCAGAGAGAGCGGGGGCTCCTACGAGCAGTACTTC.

This clonotype was seen more than once but under ten times. This chain connects TRBV10-3 to TRBJ2-3; D is ambiguous. Between the trimmed V and J ends, which lost 6 bases and 1 base, there was a span of 8 bases. This CDR3 has 13 residues. Germline CDR1 and CDR2: ENHRY and SYGVKD. CDR3 amino acids: CAISLSGTDTQYF. The CDR3 DNA is TGTGCCATCAGCCTCTCCGGCACAGATACGCAGTATTTT.

The sample holds many counts of this clonotype. The chain is built from TRBV5-8 and TRBJ2-7; D is undetermined. Germline V CDR1 and CDR2: SGHTS, YDEGEE. The CDR3 runs to 13 residues. V was trimmed by 6 bases and J by 4 bases, leaving 14 bases between them. The CDR3 region has the DNA TGTGCCAGCACACCGGGCACCCTTTACGAGCAGTACTTC. Residues: CASTPGTLYEQYF. Full variable domain (remainder filled in from reference TRBV5-8 and TRBJ2-7): EAGVTQSPTHLIKTRGQQATLRCSPISGHTSVYWYQQALGLGLQFLLWYDEGEERNRGNFPPRFSGRQFPNYSSELNVNALELEDSALYLCASTPGTLYEQYFGPGTRLTVT.

The chain combines TRBV10-2 with TRBJ2-1, with TRBD1 matching 12 bases. Per the germline V gene, CDR1 is WSHSY and CDR2 is SAAADI. V gave up 6 bases and J gave up 5 bases; unmatched junction bases: 2. The CDR3 runs to 14 residues. In nucleotides, the CDR3 is TGCGCCAGCAGAGGGACAGGGGGCCACAATGAGCAGTTCTTC. This gives the protein CASRGTGGHNEQFF.

The V call is TRBV2, the J call TRBJ2-1; no firm D call. Germline values: CDR1 SNHLY, CDR2 FYNNEI. Deletions cut 7 bases from V and 0 bases from J, with 10 bases between. This CDR3 is built from 14 residues. The CDR3 protein is CASNLATSYNEQFF. The CDR3 nucleotides read TGTGCCAGCAATCTGGCAACCTCCTACAATGAGCAGTTCTTC.

This chain joins TRBV13 and TRBJ2-6; 7 bases are shared with TRBD1. CDR3 length equals 19 residues. Trimming at V came to 6 bases and at J to 0 bases, leaving 14 bases not matched to a gene. CDR1 is PRHDT and CDR2 is FYEKMQ in the germline V gene (reference sequence). Written as DNA, the CDR3 is TGTGCCAGCAGAATCCGCGTGGCAGGGGGAAGCTCTGGGGCCAACGTCCTGACTTTC. Its translation is CASRIRVAGGSSGANVLTF.

This clonotype appeared a few times. A read error is likely, as this CDR3 ends without the conserved phenylalanine or tryptophan. This rearrangement joins TRBV2 to TRBJ2-3; D not certain. The V end was cut by 6 bases, the J end by 3 bases, with 25 bases between. CDR3 length equals 18 residues. Looked up from germline, CDR1 is SNHLY and CDR2 is FYNNEI. The CDR3 loop reads CASSVSSVEMLGTDTQYL. CDR3 coding DNA: TGTGCCAGCAGCGTCTCCTCCGTGGAAATGCTTGGGACAGATACGCAGTATCTT.

J is TRBJ1-3 and V is TRBV15; maybe TRBD1 (6 bases). In germline, CDR1 is LNHNV, CDR2 YYDKDF (reference sequence). This CDR3 has 13 amino acids. V was clipped by 6 bases and J by 3 bases, with 9 bases between them. CDR3 nucleotide sequence: TGTGCCACCAGAGAAGGGGGTGGAAACACCATATATTTT. As protein: CATREGGGNTIYF.